This TCR beta chain was retrieved from a study of blood T cell repertoires in COVID-19. Study background: Material from acute and convalescent COVID-19 was sourced from the United States, Italy and Spain. Sources were T cells, B-cell-depleted T cells, or PBMCs; the material itself was cDNA or gDNA.

Germline V lookup: CDR1 LGHDT, CDR2 YNNKEL (reference sequence). This CDR3 has 16 residues. Trimming took 4 bases from V and 3 from J; bases not matched to a gene: 10. In the source study's methods: How many nucleated cells were present was estimated from reference gene primer amplification. TCRdb keeps only in-frame clones here, not all; method: immunoSEQ multiplex PCR. V and J calls plus clone size are reproduced from that table; the DNA served to infer D and trimming. The sample holds a few hundred thousand clones, roughly 86% seen once. This clone was counted a few times. The clonotype comes from a man aged 18 to 29 with active or convalescent COVID-19. This chain connects TRBV3-1 (or the pseudogene TRBV3-2) to TRBJ2-7; 9 nucleotides agree with TRBD1. The sequencing input was peripheral blood. CDR3 coding DNA: TGTGCCAGCAGCCTACGCCCTGGGACAGGGCTCTACGAGCAGTACTTC. This sequence encodes CASSLRPGTGLYEQYF.